Included here is one TCR beta chain sequence, with context. Its antigen is undetermined. Using its own MiXCR run on the 5' RACE reads, TCRdb lists one record per CDR3 protein. The data show 150,000 to 200,000 distinct CDR3 sequences, with roughly 10% seen just once and roughly 3.8% held by the top ten. The entry originates in a study of T-cell memory formation after mild COVID-19. Overall study results and limits: Researchers found some responding clones in pre-infection memory, a sign that cross-reactive memory joined.

The germline CDR1 and CDR2 sequences are DFQATT and SNEGSKA (reference sequence). The CDR3 has 13 residues. Sequencing was performed on PBMCs or a T cell subset sorted from them (not recorded which). This clonotype originated in a man aged 18 to 30 who had mild COVID-19 (a few samples of this study predate the infection). Cell type and time point are not known. V gene TRBV20-1 combines with J gene TRBJ2-3; D may match TRBD1 or TRBD2 (5 bases each). CDR3 sequence: CSDRAESTDTQYF. CDR3 coding DNA: TGCAGCGACAGAGCGGAAAGCACAGATACGCAGTATTTT.